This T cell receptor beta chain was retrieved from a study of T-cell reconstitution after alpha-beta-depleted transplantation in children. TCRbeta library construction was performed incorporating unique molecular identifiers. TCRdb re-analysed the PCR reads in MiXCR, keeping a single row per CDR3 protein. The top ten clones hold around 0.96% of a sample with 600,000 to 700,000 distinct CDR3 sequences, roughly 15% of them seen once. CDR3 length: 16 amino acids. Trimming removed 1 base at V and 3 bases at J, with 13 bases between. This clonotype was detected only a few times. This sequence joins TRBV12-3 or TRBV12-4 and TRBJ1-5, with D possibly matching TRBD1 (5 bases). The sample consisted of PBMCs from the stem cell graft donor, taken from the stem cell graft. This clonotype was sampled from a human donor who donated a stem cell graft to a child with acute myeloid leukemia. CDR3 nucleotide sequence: TGTGCCAGCAGTTTAGGGGGGGTTGTTGCCAATCAGCCCCAGCATTTT. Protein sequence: CASSLGGVVANQPQHF.